Listed below are T cell receptor beta chains from one sample, sequenced in a study of OX40 agonist ivuxolimab in advanced cancers. Repertoires were generated with immunoSEQ multiplex PCR, while TCRdb's copy carries only in-frame clones and drops some. The profile shows roughly 80,000 clones, about 81% of them singletons. Sequencing used CD4+ or CD8+ T cells sorted from blood, obtained in a trial of the OX40 agonist ivuxolimab. These receptors were obtained from an adult with an advanced solid tumor such as melanoma, head and neck, liver or kidney cancer. The CDR3 runs from the conserved cysteine through the conserved F or W. D genes are given only for firm matches. Clone size appears in some rows only: once, few, many, or a class for an expanded clone.

v_gene	j_gene	abundance	d_gene	CDR3aa	CDR3nt
TRBV7-3	TRBJ2-2	NA	NA	CASSFNGGSNTGELFF	TGTGCCAGCAGCTTTAACGGGGGATCGAACACCGGGGAGCTGTTTTTT
TRBV10-1	TRBJ1-4	NA	NA	CASSESVQGLVATNEKLFF	TGCGCCAGCAGTGAGTCAGTGCAGGGTTTAGTTGCGACTAATGAAAAACTGTTTTTT
TRBV5-1	TRBJ2-1	NA	NA	CASSSRRSGRNEQFF	TGCGCCAGCAGCTCCCGTAGGTCAGGGCGCAATGAGCAGTTCTTC
TRBV12-5	TRBJ1-4	NA	NA	CASSPGDSGVEKLFF	TGTGCTAGTAGTCCTGGCGACAGCGGGGTTGAAAAACTGTTTTTT
TRBV4-3	TRBJ2-7	NA	NA	CASSQAAGAYEQYF	TGCGCCAGCAGCCAAGCCGCAGGGGCCTACGAGCAGTACTTC
TRBV7-6	TRBJ2-3	NA	TRBD2	CASSLVFTSGGTQYF	TGTGCCAGCAGCTTAGTATTCACTAGCGGGGGTACGCAGTATTTT
TRBV5-4	TRBJ2-5	NA	NA	CASSGAGTSRLGTQYF	TGTGCCAGCAGCGGGGCCGGGACAAGTCGTCTGGGGACCCAGTACTTC
TRBV4-3	TRBJ1-1	NA	NA	CASSQDSTGNTEAFF	TGCGCCAGCAGCCAAGACTCGACAGGGAACACTGAAGCTTTCTTT
TRBV11-2	TRBJ1-1	NA	NA	CASSSSWGMIQAFF	TGTGCCAGCAGCTCATCCTGGGGCATGATACAAGCTTTCTTT
TRBV9	TRBJ2-5	once	TRBD2	CASSSGLQETQYF	TGTGCCAGCAGCTCGGGACTACAAGAGACCCAGTACTTC
TRBV5-1	TRBJ2-5	NA	NA	CASSLTGYETQYF	TGCGCCAGCAGCTTGACTGGTTACGAGACCCAGTACTTC
TRBV19	TRBJ1-5	NA	NA	CASSFSGDQPQHF	TGTGCCAGTAGCTTTTCGGGCGATCAGCCCCAGCATTTT
TRBV5-1	TRBJ1-5	NA	NA	CASSLEPNGRYSNQPQHF	TGCGCCAGCAGCTTGGAGCCTAATGGAAGGTATAGCAATCAGCCCCAGCATTTT
TRBV28	TRBJ1-2	once	TRBD1	CASSFTDREGYTF	TGTGCCAGCAGCTTTACTGACAGGGAGGGCTACACCTTC
TRBV5-4	TRBJ2-7	NA	TRBD1	CASSRGTGAYEQYF	TGTGCCAGCAGCCGGGGGACAGGGGCCTACGAGCAGTACTTC
TRBV18	TRBJ2-7	once	NA	CASSPVPQYEQYF	TGTGCCAGCTCACCTGTTCCCCAGTACGAGCAGTACTTC
TRBV7-9	TRBJ2-3	NA	NA	CASSLDTKDTQYF	TGTGCCAGCAGCTTAGACACCAAGGATACGCAGTATTTT
TRBV7-9	TRBJ2-1	NA	TRBD2	CASSSGLAGVDEQFF	TGTGCCAGCAGCTCAGGACTAGCGGGGGTGGATGAGCAGTTCTTC
TRBV19	TRBJ2-1	NA	TRBD2	CASSPGGGNEQFF	TGTGCCAGTAGTCCCGGCGGGGGGAATGAGCAGTTCTTC
TRBV6-5	TRBJ1-1	NA	NA	CASSHLGTEAFF	TGTGCCAGCAGCCACTTAGGGACGGAAGCTTTCTTT
TRBV13	TRBJ2-7	NA	NA	CASSLLRADYEQYF	TGTGCCAGCAGCCTACTCCGGGCCGACTACGAGCAGTACTTC
TRBV2	TRBJ2-1	NA	TRBD2	CASSERGTSGNEQFF	TGTGCCAGCAGTGAACGGGGGACTAGCGGCAATGAGCAGTTCTTC
TRBV7-3	TRBJ2-1	NA	NA	CASSLGPTEQFF	TGTGCCAGCAGCTTAGGTCCGACCGAGCAGTTCTTC
TRBV7-2	TRBJ2-1	once	TRBD1	CASSPGQGFYNEQFF	TGTGCCAGCAGCCCTGGACAGGGGTTTTACAATGAGCAGTTCTTC
TRBV11-2	TRBJ1-2	NA	NA	CASSLDPAANYGYTF	TGTGCCAGCAGCTTAGATCCAGCGGCTAACTATGGCTACACCTTC
TRBV5-4	TRBJ1-5	NA	NA	CASSLEGPNFSNQPQHF	TGTGCCAGCAGCTTGGAGGGGCCAAATTTTAGCAATCAGCCCCAGCATTTT
TRBV25-1	TRBJ1-1	NA	NA	CASSKRGNTEAFF	TGTGCCAGCAGTAAGCGGGGGAACACTGAAGCTTTCTTT
TRBV7-2	TRBJ2-7	NA	TRBD1	CASSTKTGAMVYEQYF	TGTGCCAGCAGCACTAAGACAGGGGCGATGGTTTACGAGCAGTACTTC
TRBV5-5	TRBJ2-7	NA	NA	CASSITGSSYEQYF	TGTGCCAGCAGCATTACAGGGTCCTCCTACGAGCAGTACTTC
TRBV2	TRBJ2-5	once	NA	CASRATGSETQYF	TGTGCCAGCAGGGCGACAGGTTCGGAGACCCAGTACTTC
TRBV30	TRBJ2-1	NA	NA	CAWRSISYNEQFF	TGTGCCTGGAGAAGTATCTCCTACAATGAGCAGTTCTTC
TRBV21-1	TRBJ1-2	NA	NA	CASSTGPSRSYGYTF	TGTGCCAGCAGCACCGGGCCTTCTCGTTCCTATGGCTACACCTTC
TRBV7-2	TRBJ2-2	few	NA	CASSTQTGTGELFF	TGTGCCAGCAGCACTCAAACAGGGACCGGGGAGCTGTTTTTT
TRBV5-4	TRBJ2-3	NA	TRBD2	CASSLGGGPTDTQYF	TGTGCCAGCAGCTTGGGCGGGGGGCCCACAGATACGCAGTATTTT
TRBV28	TRBJ1-2	NA	NA	CASSPRLSGPVEAF	TGTGCCAGCAGCCCTAGATTGTCCGGGCCCGTTGAGGCCTTC
TRBV4-3	TRBJ2-7	NA	NA	CASSQDRLGTPDEQYF	TGCGCCAGCAGCCAAGATCGACTTGGGACCCCTGACGAGCAGTACTTC